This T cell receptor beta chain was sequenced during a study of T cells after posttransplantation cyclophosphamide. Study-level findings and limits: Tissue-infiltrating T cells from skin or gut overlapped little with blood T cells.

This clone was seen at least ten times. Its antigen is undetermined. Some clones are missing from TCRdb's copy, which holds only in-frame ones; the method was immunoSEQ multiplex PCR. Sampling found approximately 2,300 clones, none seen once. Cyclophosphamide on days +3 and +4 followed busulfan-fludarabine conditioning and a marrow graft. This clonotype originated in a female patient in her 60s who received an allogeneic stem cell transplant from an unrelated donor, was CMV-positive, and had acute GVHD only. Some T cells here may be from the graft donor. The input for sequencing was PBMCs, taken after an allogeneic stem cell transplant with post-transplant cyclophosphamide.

CDR3 sequence reads: CAWSLDLAGVHEQYF. DNA for the CDR3: TGTGCCTGGAGTCTCGATTTAGCGGGAGTTCACGAGCAGTACTTC. This chain joins TRBV30 and TRBJ2-7; 9 positions agree with TRBD2. Per the germline V gene, CDR1 is GTSNPN and CDR2 is SVGIG (reference sequence). V trimming: 2 bases; J trimming: 5 bases; junction bases outside the gene matches: 10. CDR3 size: 15 residues.